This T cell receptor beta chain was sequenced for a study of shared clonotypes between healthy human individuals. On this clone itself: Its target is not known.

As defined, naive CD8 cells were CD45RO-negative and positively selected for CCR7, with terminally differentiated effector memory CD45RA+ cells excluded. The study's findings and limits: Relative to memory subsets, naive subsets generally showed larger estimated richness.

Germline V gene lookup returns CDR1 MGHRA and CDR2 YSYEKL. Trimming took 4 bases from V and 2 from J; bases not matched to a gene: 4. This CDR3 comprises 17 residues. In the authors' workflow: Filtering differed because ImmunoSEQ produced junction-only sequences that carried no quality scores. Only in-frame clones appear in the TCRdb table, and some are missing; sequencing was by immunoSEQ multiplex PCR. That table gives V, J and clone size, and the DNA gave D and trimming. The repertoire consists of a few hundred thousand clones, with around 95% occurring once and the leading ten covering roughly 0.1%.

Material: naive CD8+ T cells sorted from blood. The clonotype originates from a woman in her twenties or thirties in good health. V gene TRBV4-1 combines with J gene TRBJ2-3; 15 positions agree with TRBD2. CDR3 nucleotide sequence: TGCGCCAGCAGCCCCGGGACTAGCGGGAGGTTCACAGATACGCAGTATTTT. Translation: CASSPGTSGRFTDTQYF.